This T cell receptor (beta chain) is drawn from a study of post-analysis software for immune sequencing data. Whole-study context: In terms of disease course, relapsing-remitting, secondary progressive and progressive-relapsing multiple sclerosis were included.

Study results and caveats: Included in a set of a handful of TRBV segments more frequent in patients than controls were TRBV5-6, TRBV5-1 and TRBV20-1. In multiple sclerosis, normalized Chao1 diversity was significantly below that of controls.

Notes on this clonotype: Antigen: not known.

After removal of 3 bases from V and 6 bases from J, the junction contained 11 bases not matched to a gene. The CDR3 extends over 16 amino acids. CDR1 is SEHNR, CDR2 FQNEAQ, per germline (reference sequence). Unique molecular identifiers were built into the TCR beta cDNA libraries. MiXCR was run by TCRdb on the PCR reads, yielding one entry per CDR3 protein. The sample shows roughly 570,000 distinct CDR3 sequences, roughly 34% of them seen only once. The rearrangement uses TRBV7-9 and TRBJ2-4, with 7 bases that match TRBD1. The sequence came from a girl younger than 18 with multiple sclerosis. The material sequenced was blood. DNA of the CDR3: TGTGCCAGCAGCTTTTCCCTGGGACAGCTGGTAAACATTCAGTACTTC. Its translation is CASSFSLGQLVNIQYF.